The 25 T cell receptor beta chains presented below share a single source sample, sequenced in a study of blood T cell repertoires in COVID-19 (TCRdb year 2020). The library was obtained by the immunoSEQ multiplex PCR assay. TCRdb took this table from immuneACCESS and kept in-frame rearrangements with V and J called. Such tables lack part of the clones; where checked against another copy, unresolved V genes explain under half of the gap, and the rest is unexplained. The sample contains about 150,000 clones, approximately 83% of them found a single time. The ten top clones hold about 1.9% of the sample. Specimen: peripheral blood. All receptors derive from a woman aged 80 or older with acute or convalescent COVID-19.

The chain employs TRBV9 and TRBJ2-1; D possibly corresponds to TRBD2 (5 bases). The CDR3 is made up of 16 amino acids. V lost 3 bases and J 7 bases, leaving 20 bases between the germline ends. Germline V gene data show CDR1 as SGDLS and CDR2 as YYNGEE. CDR3 in amino acids: CASSENGVFAGNEQFF. CDR3 bases: TGTGCCAGCAGCGAAAACGGGGTTTTTGCGGGTAATGAGCAGTTCTTC.

The chain employs TRBV5-1 and TRBJ1-1; weak D call: TRBD1 (5 bases). The CDR3 runs to 14 residues. Trimming cost V 1 base and J 8 bases, with 15 bases left between them. CDR1 is SGHRS, CDR2 YFSETQ, per germline. The CDR3 DNA follows: TGCGCCAGCAGCTTGACATCAGGAGGGGCCGAAGCTTTCTTT. Its protein is CASSLTSGGAEAFF.

This chain's CDR3 is CSVSNPGQEINTEAFF. The CDR3 DNA is TGCAGCGTCTCCAACCCGGGACAGGAGATAAACACTGAAGCTTTCTTT. The chain employs TRBV29-1 and TRBJ1-1, with 8 bases matching TRBD1. Trimming cost V 6 bases and J 2 bases; bases outside gene matches: 14. Germline CDR1 reads SQVTM; CDR2 reads ANQGSEA. The CDR3 runs to 16 residues.

The gene calls are TRBV11-2 and TRBJ2-5; the D is unclear. V was trimmed by 5 bases and J by 4 bases, leaving 8 bases between them. Germline-derived CDR1 and CDR2 are SGHAT and FQNNGV. The length of the CDR3 is 12 residues. The CDR3 DNA reads TGTGCCAGCAGCCCCAACTCAGAGACCCAGTACTTC. This sequence encodes CASSPNSETQYF.

V and J are TRBV6-2 or TRBV6-3 and TRBJ2-7; TRBD1 agrees at 10 bases. Germline CDR1 reads MNHEY; CDR2 reads SVGEGT. J lost 6 bases, V lost 4 bases, and 6 bases had no gene match. The CDR3 extends over 14 amino acids. DNA of the CDR3: TGTGCCAGCAGTTGGACAGGGGGAAGTATCGAGCAGTACTTC. This gives the protein CASSWTGGSIEQYF.

The chain uses TRBV4-3 and TRBJ1-2; the match to TRBD1 covers 8 bases. CDR3 length: 13 amino acids. Trimming took 11 bases from V and 8 from J; bases not matched to a gene: 13. CDR1 LGHNA and CDR2 YSLEER come from the germline V gene. Here the CDR3 reads CARAREDREGYTF. The CDR3 DNA is TGCGCCCGAGCGAGAGAGGACAGGGAGGGCTACACCTTC.

This clone was observed a handful of times. The chain links TRBV10-3 to TRBJ1-3; 8 nucleotides line up with TRBD1. This CDR3 spans 14 amino acids. CDR1 and CDR2 (germline): ENHRY, SYGVKD. V lost 11 bases and J lost 2; bases outside the gene matches: 8. The CDR3 region is CAAHEQGAGNTIYF. The CDR3 coding sequence is TGTGCCGCGCATGAACAGGGGGCTGGAAACACCATATATTTT.

The chain employs TRBV4-1 and TRBJ1-6; D not certain. Trimming shortened V by 7 bases and J by 4 bases, and 17 bases separated the two germline ends. Germline V CDR1 and CDR2: MGHRA, YSYEKL. This CDR3 has 16 amino acids. The CDR3 bases are TGCGCCAGCACCCAGCCGGGGATCCTTTATAATTCACCCCTCCACTTT. Translation gives CASTQPGILYNSPLHF.

The genes are TRBV5-4 and TRBJ1-1; 10 bases line up with TRBD1. V trimming: 3 bases; J trimming: 1 base; junction bases outside the gene matches: 0. Germline assignment: CDR1 SGHNT and CDR2 YYREEE (reference sequence). This CDR3 region has 14 residues. The CDR3: CASSWDRGNTEAFF. CDR3 nucleotide sequence: TGTGCCAGCAGCTGGGACAGGGGGAACACTGAAGCTTTCTTT.

The chain employs TRBV4-1 and TRBJ1-2; TRBD1 aligns across 7 bases. V gave up 6 bases and J gave up 6 bases; unmatched junction bases: 13. Germline CDR1 and CDR2: MGHRA and YSYEKL. This CDR3 has 15 residues. Written as DNA, the CDR3 is TGCGCCAGCAGTTATACAGGGGTCAAGCAGGATGGCTACACCTTC. Its translation: CASSYTGVKQDGYTF.

V gene TRBV10-2 combines with J gene TRBJ2-2; D is undetermined. Trimming left V 0 bases short and J 1 base short, with 3 bases between. Germline assignment: CDR1 WSHSY and CDR2 SAAADI. The CDR3 extends over 14 amino acids. CDR3 amino acids: CASSESVNTGELFF. CDR3 nucleotides: TGCGCCAGCAGTGAGTCCGTGAACACCGGGGAGCTGTTTTTT.

The genes are TRBV9 and TRBJ1-3; 9 nucleotides agree with TRBD1. In germline, CDR1 is SGDLS, CDR2 YYNGEE. Unmatched junction bases numbered 6, after V lost 0 bases and J lost 2 bases. The CDR3 has 17 residues. The CDR3 protein is CASSVASGQGTGNTIYF. CDR3 DNA sequence: TGTGCCAGCAGCGTAGCTTCAGGACAGGGGACTGGAAACACCATATATTTT. Complete variable domain (other parts from reference TRBV9 and TRBJ1-3): DSGVTQTPKHLITATGQRVTLRCSPRSGDLSVYWYQQSLDQGLQFLIQYYNGEERAKGNILERFSAQQFPDLHSELNLSSLELGDSALYFCASSVASGQGTGNTIYFGEGSWLTVV.

The rearrangement uses TRBV19 and TRBJ2-2; possibly TRBD2 for D (6 bases). This CDR3 has 15 amino acids. In germline, CDR1 is LNHDA, CDR2 SQIVND (reference sequence). Trimming took off 4 bases at V and 1 base at J, with 10 bases between the two ends. The CDR3, as DNA: TGTGCCAGTAGTAATGGAGGGAAGAACACCGGGGAGCTGTTTTTT. The encoded protein is CASSNGGKNTGELFF.

The chain joins TRBV19 to TRBJ2-5, with D possibly matching TRBD2 (6 bases). The ends were cut back, 1 base at V and 4 bases at J, with 13 bases in the middle. This CDR3 region has 15 residues. Germline V gene sequence: CDR1 LNHDA, CDR2 SQIVND (reference sequence). CDR3 sequence: CASSIAAGKAETQYF. The CDR3 DNA follows: TGTGCCAGTAGTATAGCGGCGGGAAAGGCAGAGACCCAGTACTTC.

The chain has TRBV29-1 and TRBJ2-1, with TRBD2 identical over 15 bases. Germline assignment: CDR1 SQVTM and CDR2 ANQGSEA. V trimming: 4 bases; J trimming: 7 bases; junction bases outside the gene matches: 14. The CDR3 extends over 18 amino acids. The CDR3 DNA reads TGCAGCGTTGCAGGGACTAGCGGGAGGACTGGGACTTGGAATGAGCAGTTCTTC. Translation gives CSVAGTSGRTGTWNEQFF.

V usage is TRBV7-2 and J usage is TRBJ2-5, with 10 bases lining up with TRBD1. After removal of 4 bases from V and 5 bases from J, the junction contained 7 bases not matched to a gene. CDR1 is SGHTA and CDR2 is FQGNSA in the germline V gene. The CDR3 extends over 15 amino acids. CDR3 in amino acids: CASSWTGTGDETQYF. The CDR3, as DNA: TGTGCCAGCAGCTGGACCGGGACAGGGGACGAGACCCAGTACTTC.

This chain uses TRBV6-2 or TRBV6-3 with TRBJ2-7, with 9 bases aligning to TRBD1. V shed 0 bases and J 10 bases; nucleotides not matched to a gene: 7. Per germline, CDR1 MNHEY and CDR2 SVGEGT. The CDR3 is made up of 14 amino acids. CDR3 residues: CASSYSQPTGGQYF. In DNA form, the CDR3 reads TGTGCCAGCAGTTACTCGCAACCAACAGGGGGCCAGTACTTC.

The V gene is TRBV9, the J gene TRBJ2-3, with 10 bases aligning to TRBD2. Germline CDR1 SGDLS, CDR2 YYNGEE. This CDR3 is 14 amino acids long. J was trimmed by 3 bases and V by 5 bases; bases with no gene match: 3. The CDR3 DNA sequence: TGTGCCAGCAGTTCTAGCGGGGGAACAGATACGCAGTATTTT. Translation: CASSSSGGTDTQYF.

Note on this clone: Sequence at one end of the junction differs from germline and may be a read error. This chain uses TRBV30 with TRBJ2-2, with a tentative D call TRBD2 (7 bases). The CDR3 extends over 14 amino acids. Germline V gene lookup returns CDR1 GTSNPN and CDR2 SVGIG (reference sequence). CDR3 in DNA: TGTGCCCGGAGGGGCCAGGGGAGGGCCGGGGAGCTGTTTTTT. This sequence encodes CARRGQGRAGELFF.

This clone was counted a few times. The chain employs TRBV13 and TRBJ1-1; D may be TRBD1 (6 bases). The V end was cut by 6 bases, the J end by 7 bases, with 9 bases between. This CDR3 is 11 amino acids long. Germline CDR1 and CDR2: PRHDT and FYEKMQ (reference sequence). CDR3 DNA: TGTGCCAGCAGGGAAGGGGGTGAAGCTTTCTTT. Protein: CASREGGEAFF.

The rearrangement uses TRBV3-1 (or the pseudogene TRBV3-2) and TRBJ1-5, with 8 positions matching TRBD1. V shed 1 base, J shed 4 bases, and the junction held 0 bases outside the gene matches. Germline V CDR1 and CDR2: LGHDT, YNNKEL (reference sequence). The CDR3 runs to 14 residues. The CDR3: CASSQGTGNQPQHF. The CDR3 coding sequence is TGTGCCAGCAGCCAAGGGACAGGGAATCAGCCCCAGCATTTT.

The rearrangement links TRBV6-2 or TRBV6-3 to TRBJ2-2; tentatively, D is TRBD1 (6 bases). CDR3 length: 15 residues. The V gene's germline CDR1 is MNHEY and CDR2 SVGEGT. Trimming stripped 4 bases from V and 3 bases from J, with 12 bases between. The CDR3 DNA follows: TGTGCCAGCAGTTTATACAGGGAGCACACCGGGGAGCTGTTTTTT. Translated: CASSLYREHTGELFF.

The chain combines TRBV5-6 with TRBJ2-1; TRBD2 aligns across 7 bases. Per the germline V gene, CDR1 is SGHDT and CDR2 is YYEEEE. Unmatched junction bases numbered 11, after V lost 1 base and J lost 4 bases. The CDR3 spans 17 residues. CDR3 sequence (DNA): TGTGCCAGCAGCTTGTGGGGTGCGGCTAGCGGTTACAATGAGCAGTTCTTC. As protein: CASSLWGAASGYNEQFF.

The genes are TRBV28 and TRBJ2-7; 8 nucleotides line up with TRBD1. The germline V gene has CDR1 MDHEN and CDR2 SYDVKM. The CDR3 has 14 residues. V lost 5 bases to trimming and J lost 2 bases; unmatched junction nucleotides: 5. This CDR3 reads CASSAPQGAYEQYF. The DNA of the CDR3 is TGTGCCAGCAGTGCACCACAGGGGGCCTACGAGCAGTACTTC.

The chain joins TRBV7-2 to TRBJ1-1; D remains unclear. Looked up from germline, CDR1 is SGHTA and CDR2 is FQGNSA. The CDR3 length is 11 residues. V lost 5 bases, J lost 2 bases, and 3 bases lay in between. The CDR3 DNA reads TGTGCCAGCAGCCTAAACACTGAAGCTTTCTTT. Protein product: CASSLNTEAFF. Full variable domain (missing parts from reference TRBV7-2 and TRBJ1-1): GAGVSQSPSNKVTEKGKDVELRCDPISGHTALYWYRQSLGQGLEFLIYFQGNSAPDKSGLPSDRFSAERTGGSVSTLTIQRTQQEDSAVYLCASSLNTEAFFGQGTRLTVV.